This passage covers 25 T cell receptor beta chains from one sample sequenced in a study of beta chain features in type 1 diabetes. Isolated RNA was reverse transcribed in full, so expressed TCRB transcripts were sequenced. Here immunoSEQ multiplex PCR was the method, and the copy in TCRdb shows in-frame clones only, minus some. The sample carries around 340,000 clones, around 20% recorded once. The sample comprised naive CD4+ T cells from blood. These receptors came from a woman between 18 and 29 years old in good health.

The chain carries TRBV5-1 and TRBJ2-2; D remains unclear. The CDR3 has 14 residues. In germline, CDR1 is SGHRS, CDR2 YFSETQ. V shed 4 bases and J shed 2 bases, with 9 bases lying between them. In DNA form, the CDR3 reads TGCGCCAGCAGCCCCCTAGACAACACCGGGGAGCTGTTTTTT. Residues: CASSPLDNTGELFF.

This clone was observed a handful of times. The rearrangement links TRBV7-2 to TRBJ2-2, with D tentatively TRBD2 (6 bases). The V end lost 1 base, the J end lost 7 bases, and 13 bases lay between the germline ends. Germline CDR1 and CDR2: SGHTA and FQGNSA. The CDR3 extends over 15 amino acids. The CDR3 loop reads CASSLVTGVGGELFF. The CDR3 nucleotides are TGTGCCAGCAGCTTAGTGACGGGAGTAGGCGGGGAGCTGTTTTTT.

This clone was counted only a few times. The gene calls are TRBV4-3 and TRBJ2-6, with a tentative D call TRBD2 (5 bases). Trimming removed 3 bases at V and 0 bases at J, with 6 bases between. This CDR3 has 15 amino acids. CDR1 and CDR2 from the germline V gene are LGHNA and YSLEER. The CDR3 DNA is TGCGCCAGCAGCCACGGGGTCTCTGGGGCCAACGTCCTGACTTTC. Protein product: CASSHGVSGANVLTF.

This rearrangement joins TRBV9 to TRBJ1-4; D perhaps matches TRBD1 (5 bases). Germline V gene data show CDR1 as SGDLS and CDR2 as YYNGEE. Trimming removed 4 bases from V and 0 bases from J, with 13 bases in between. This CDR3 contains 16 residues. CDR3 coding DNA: TGTGCCAGCAGCCCCCAGGGCGGGGCAACTAATGAAAAACTGTTTTTT. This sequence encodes CASSPQGGATNEKLFF.

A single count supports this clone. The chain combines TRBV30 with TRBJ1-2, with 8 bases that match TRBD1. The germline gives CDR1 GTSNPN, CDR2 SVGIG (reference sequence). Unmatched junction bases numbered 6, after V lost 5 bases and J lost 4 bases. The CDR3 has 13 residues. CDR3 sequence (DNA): TGTGCCTGGGCGACAGGGGAGGGCTATGGCTACACCTTC. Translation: CAWATGEGYGYTF. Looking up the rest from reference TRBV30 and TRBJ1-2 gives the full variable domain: SQTIHQWPATLVQPVGSPLSLECTVEGTSNPNLYWYRQAAGRGLQLLFYSVGIGQISSEVPQNLSASRPQDRQFILSSKKLLLSDSGFYLCAWATGEGYGYTFGSGTRLTVV.

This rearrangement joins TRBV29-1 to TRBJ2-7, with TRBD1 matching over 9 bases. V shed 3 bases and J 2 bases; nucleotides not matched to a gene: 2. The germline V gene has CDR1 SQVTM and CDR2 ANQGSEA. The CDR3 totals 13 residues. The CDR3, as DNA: TGCAGCGTTGAGGGGACAGGGACCTACGAGCAGTACTTC. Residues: CSVEGTGTYEQYF.

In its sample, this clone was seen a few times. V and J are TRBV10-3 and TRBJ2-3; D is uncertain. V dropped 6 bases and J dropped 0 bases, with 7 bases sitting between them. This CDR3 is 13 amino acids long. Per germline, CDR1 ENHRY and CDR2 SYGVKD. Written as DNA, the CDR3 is TGTGCCATCAGGGAGCTGAGCACAGATACGCAGTATTTT. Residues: CAIRELSTDTQYF.

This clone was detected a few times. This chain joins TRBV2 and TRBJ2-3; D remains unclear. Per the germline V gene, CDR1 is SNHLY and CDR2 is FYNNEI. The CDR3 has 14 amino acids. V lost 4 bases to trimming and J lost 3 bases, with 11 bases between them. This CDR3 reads CASSAASRTDTQYF. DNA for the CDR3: TGTGCCAGCAGTGCAGCTTCGAGGACAGATACGCAGTATTTT.

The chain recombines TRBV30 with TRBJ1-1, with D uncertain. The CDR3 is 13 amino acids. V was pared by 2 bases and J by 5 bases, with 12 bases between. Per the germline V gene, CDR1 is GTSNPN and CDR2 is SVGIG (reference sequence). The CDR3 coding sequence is TGTGCCTGGAGTAGGATCCGAGGGACTGAAGCTTTCTTT. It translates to CAWSRIRGTEAFF.

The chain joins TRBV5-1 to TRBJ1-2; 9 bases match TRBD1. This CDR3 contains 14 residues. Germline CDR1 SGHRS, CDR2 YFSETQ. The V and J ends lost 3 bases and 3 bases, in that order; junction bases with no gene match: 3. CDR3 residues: CASSSGDRDYGYTF. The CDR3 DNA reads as TGCGCCAGCAGCTCGGGGGACAGGGACTATGGCTACACCTTC.

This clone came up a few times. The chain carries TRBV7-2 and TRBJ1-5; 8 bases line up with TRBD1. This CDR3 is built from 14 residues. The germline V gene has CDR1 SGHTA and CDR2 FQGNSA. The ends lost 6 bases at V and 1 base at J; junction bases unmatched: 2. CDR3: CASSWTGSNQPQHF. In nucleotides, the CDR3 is TGTGCCAGCAGTTGGACAGGGAGCAATCAGCCCCAGCATTTT.

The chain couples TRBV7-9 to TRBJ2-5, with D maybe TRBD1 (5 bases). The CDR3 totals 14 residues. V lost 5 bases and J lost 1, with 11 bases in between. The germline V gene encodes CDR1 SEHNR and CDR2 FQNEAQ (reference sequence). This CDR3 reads CASSPMQGQETQYF. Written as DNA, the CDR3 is TGTGCCAGCAGCCCAATGCAGGGCCAAGAGACCCAGTACTTC.

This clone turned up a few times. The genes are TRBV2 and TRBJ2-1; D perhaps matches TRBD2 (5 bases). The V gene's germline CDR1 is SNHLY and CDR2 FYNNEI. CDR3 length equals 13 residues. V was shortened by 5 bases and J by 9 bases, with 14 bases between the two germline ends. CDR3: CASSNERAGEQFF. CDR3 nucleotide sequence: TGTGCCAGCAGTAATGAGAGGGCCGGTGAGCAGTTCTTC.

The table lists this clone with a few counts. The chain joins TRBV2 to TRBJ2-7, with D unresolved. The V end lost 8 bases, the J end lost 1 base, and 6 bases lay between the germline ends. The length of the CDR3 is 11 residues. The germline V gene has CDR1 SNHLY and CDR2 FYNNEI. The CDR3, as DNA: TGTGCCAGCGCCAGGTCCTACGAGCAGTACTTC. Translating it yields CASARSYEQYF.

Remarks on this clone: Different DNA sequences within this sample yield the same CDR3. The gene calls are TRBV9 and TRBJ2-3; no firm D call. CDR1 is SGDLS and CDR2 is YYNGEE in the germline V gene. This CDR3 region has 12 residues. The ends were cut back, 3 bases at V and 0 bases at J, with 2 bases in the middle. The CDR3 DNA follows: TGTGCCAGCAGCGCAAGCACAGATACGCAGTATTTT. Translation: CASSASTDTQYF.

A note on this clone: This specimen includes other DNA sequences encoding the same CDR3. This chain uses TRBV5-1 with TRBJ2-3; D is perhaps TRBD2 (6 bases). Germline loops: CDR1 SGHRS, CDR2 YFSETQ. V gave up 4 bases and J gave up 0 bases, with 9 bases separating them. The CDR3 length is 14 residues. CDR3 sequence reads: CASSGGTSTDTQYF. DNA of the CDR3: TGCGCCAGCAGCGGTGGGACTAGCACAGATACGCAGTATTTT.

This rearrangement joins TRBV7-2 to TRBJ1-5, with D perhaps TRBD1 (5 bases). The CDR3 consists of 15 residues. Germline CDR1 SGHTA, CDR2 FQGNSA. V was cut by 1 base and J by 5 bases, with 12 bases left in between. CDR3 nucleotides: TGTGCCAGCAGCTTAGGGGCAGGGATAGATCAGCCCCAGCATTTT. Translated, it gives CASSLGAGIDQPQHF.

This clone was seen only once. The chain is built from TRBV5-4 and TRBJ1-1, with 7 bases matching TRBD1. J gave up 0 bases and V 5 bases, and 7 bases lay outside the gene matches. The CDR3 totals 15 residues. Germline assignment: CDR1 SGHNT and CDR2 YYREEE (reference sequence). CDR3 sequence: CASRRRQGLNTEAFF. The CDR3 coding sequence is TGTGCCAGCAGGCGACGACAGGGATTGAACACTGAAGCTTTCTTT. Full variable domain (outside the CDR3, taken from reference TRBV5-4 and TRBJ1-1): ETGVTQSPTHLIKTRGQQVTLRCSSQSGHNTVSWYQQALGQGPQFIFQYYREEENGRGNFPPRFSGLQFPNYSSELNVNALELDDSALYLCASRRRQGLNTEAFFGQGTRLTVV.

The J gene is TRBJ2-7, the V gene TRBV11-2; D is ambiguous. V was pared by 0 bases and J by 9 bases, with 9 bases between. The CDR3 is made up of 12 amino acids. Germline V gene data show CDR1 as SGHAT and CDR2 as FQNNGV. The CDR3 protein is CASSLDQIWQYF. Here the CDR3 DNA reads TGTGCCAGCAGCTTAGATCAAATTTGGCAGTACTTC. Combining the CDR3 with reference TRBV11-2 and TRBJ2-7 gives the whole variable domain EAGVAQSPRYKIIEKRQSVAFWCNPISGHATLYWYQQILGQGPKLLIQFQNNGVVDDSQLPKDRFSAERLKGVDSTLKIQPAKLEDSAVYLCASSLDQIWQYFGPGTRLTVT.

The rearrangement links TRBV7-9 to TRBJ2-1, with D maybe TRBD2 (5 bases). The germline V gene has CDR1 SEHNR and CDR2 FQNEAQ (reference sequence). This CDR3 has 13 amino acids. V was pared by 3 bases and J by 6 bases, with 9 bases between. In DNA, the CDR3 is TGTGCCAGCAGCTTGGCCGGGGTCAATGAGCAGTTCTTC. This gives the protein CASSLAGVNEQFF.

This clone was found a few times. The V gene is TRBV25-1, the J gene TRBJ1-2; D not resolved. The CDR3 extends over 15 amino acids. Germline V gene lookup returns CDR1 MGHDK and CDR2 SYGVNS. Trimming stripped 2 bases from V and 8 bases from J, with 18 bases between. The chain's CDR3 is CASSEGGPAKEGYTF. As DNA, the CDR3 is TGTGCCAGCAGTGAAGGAGGGCCCGCCAAGGAGGGCTACACCTTC.

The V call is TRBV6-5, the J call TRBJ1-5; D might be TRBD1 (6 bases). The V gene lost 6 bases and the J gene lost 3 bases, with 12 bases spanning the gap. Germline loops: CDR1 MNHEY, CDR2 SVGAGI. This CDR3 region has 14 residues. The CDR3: CASRSRQDNQPQHF. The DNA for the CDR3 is TGTGCCAGCAGATCCCGACAGGACAATCAGCCCCAGCATTTT.

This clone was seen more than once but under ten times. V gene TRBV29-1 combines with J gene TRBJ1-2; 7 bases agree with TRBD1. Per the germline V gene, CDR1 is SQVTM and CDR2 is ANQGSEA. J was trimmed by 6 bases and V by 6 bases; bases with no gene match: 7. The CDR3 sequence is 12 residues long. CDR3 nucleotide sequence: TGCAGCGTAGGGACAGCGAGGGATGGCTACACCTTC. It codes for CSVGTARDGYTF.

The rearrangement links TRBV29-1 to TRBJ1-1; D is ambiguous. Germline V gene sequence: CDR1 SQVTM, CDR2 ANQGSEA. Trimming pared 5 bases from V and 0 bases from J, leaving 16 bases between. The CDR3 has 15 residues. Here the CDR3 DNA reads TGCAGCGTTTCACCCGCGGTCTTTATGAACACTGAAGCTTTCTTT. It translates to CSVSPAVFMNTEAFF.

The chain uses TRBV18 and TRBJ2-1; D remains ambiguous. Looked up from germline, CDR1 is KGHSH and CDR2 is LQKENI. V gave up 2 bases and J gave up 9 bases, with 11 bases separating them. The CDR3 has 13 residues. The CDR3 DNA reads TGTGCCAGCTCACCAACGCAGTCGGGTGAGCAGTTCTTC. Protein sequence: CASSPTQSGEQFF.